This entry is about one T cell receptor (beta chain). As yet, its antigen is unknown. After removal of 0 bases from V and 3 bases from J, the junction contained 10 bases not matched to a gene. CDR3 length equals 19 residues. Germline values: CDR1 LGHNA, CDR2 YNFKEQ. The data stem from a study of cytomegalovirus exposure and HLA in healthy donors. Study conclusions and caveats: Cytomegalovirus-associated status was assigned to 150 to 200 TCR beta chains. Sequencing likely caused a cluster of highly shared sequence variants.

It was with 60 Vbeta and 13 Jbeta primers that the PCR ran. The method was immunoSEQ multiplex PCR; TCRdb's version includes in-frame clones alone and lacks a portion of them. This repertoire shows 75,000 to 95,000 clones, 85% to 90% found once; its top ten account for approximately 2.2%. V gene TRBV4-2 combines with J gene TRBJ1-3; 11 bases are shared with TRBD1. The clonotype was recovered from a man aged 18-30 years in good health and CMV-seronegative. The material sequenced was PBMCs. CDR3 loop: CASSQDGTGGMGGGNTIYF. CDR3 coding DNA: TGTGCCAGCAGCCAAGACGGGACAGGGGGAATGGGCGGTGGAAACACCATATATTTT.